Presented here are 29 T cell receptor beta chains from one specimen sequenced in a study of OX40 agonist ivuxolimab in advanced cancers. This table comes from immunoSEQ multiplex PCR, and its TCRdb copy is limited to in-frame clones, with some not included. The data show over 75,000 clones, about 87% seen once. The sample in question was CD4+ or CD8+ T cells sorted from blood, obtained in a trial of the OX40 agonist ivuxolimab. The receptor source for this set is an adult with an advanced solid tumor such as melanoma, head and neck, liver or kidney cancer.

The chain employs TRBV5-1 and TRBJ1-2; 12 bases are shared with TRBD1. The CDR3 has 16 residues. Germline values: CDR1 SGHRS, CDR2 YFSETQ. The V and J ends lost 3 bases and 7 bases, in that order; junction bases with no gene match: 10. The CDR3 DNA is TGCGCCAGCAGCTCGACCGGGACAGGGGGCAGGGCTGGCTACACCTTC. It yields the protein CASSSTGTGGRAGYTF.

The CDR3 nucleotides are TGTGCCACACGGACAGGGGAGAACTATGGCTACACCTTC. Translated, it gives CATRTGENYGYTF. The V gene is TRBV15, the J gene TRBJ1-2, with 9 bases lining up with TRBD1. V was clipped by 9 bases and J by 2 bases; unmatched bases: 4. CDR3 length equals 13 residues. Germline V gene sequence: CDR1 LNHNV, CDR2 YYDKDF (reference sequence).

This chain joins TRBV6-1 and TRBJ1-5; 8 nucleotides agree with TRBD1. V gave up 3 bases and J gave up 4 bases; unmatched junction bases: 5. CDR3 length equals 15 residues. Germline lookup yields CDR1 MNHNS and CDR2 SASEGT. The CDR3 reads CASSDRQGFNQPQHF. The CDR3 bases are TGTGCCAGCAGTGACCGACAGGGGTTTAATCAGCCCCAGCATTTT.

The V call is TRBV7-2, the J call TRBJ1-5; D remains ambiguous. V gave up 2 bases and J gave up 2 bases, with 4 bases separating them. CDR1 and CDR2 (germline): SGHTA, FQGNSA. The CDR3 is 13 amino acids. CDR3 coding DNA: TGTGCCAGCAGCTTAACGGGCAATCAGCCCCAGCATTTT. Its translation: CASSLTGNQPQHF.

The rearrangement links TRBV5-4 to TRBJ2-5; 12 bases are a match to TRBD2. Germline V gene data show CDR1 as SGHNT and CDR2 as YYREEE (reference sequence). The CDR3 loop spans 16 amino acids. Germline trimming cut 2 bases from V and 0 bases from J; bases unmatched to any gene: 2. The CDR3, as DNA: TGTGCCAGCAGCTTCGGACTAGCGGGAAACCAAGAGACCCAGTACTTC. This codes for CASSFGLAGNQETQYF.

CDR3 bases: TGTGCCAGCAGTCCGGGACAGGGGCCTAACACTGAAGCTTTCTTT. Translation: CASSPGQGPNTEAFF. The gene calls are TRBV27 and TRBJ1-1, with 10 bases matching TRBD1. V trimming: 5 bases; J trimming: 2 bases; junction bases outside the gene matches: 5. The CDR3 totals 15 residues. The germline gives CDR1 MNHEY, CDR2 SMNVEV (reference sequence).

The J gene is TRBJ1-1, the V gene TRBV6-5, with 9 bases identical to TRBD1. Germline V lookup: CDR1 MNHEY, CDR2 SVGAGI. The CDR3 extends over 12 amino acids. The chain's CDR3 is CGTGTGPTEAFF. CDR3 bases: TGTGGTACCGGGACAGGGCCCACTGAAGCTTTCTTT.

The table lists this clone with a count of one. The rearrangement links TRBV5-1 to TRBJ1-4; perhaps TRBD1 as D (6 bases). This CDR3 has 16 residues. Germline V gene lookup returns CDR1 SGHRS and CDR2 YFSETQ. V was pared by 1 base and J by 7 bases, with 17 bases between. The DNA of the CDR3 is TGCGCCAGCAGCTTGCTAGGACAGACGGTTGGTGAAAAACTGTTTTTT. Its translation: CASSLLGQTVGEKLFF.

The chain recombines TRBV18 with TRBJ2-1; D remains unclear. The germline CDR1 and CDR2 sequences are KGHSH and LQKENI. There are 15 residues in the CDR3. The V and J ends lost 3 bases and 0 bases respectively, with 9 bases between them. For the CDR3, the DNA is TGTGCCAGCTCACCGACGACGAGCTCCTACAATGAGCAGTTCTTC. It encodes CASSPTTSSYNEQFF.

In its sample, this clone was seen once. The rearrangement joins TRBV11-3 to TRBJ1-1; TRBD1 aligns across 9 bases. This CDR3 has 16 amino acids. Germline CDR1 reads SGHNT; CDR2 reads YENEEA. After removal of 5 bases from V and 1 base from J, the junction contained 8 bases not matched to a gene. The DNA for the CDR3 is TGTGCCAGCAGCATACCCAACAGGGGGCGGAACACTGAAGCTTTCTTT. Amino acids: CASSIPNRGRNTEAFF.

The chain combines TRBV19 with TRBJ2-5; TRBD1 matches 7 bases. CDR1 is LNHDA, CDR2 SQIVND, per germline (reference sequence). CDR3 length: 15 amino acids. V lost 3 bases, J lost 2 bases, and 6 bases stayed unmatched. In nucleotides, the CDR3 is TGTGCCAGTAGTATTAGGACAGGCCTACAAGAGACCCAGTACTTC. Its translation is CASSIRTGLQETQYF.

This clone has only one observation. As DNA, the CDR3 is TGCGCCAGCAGCCAACCCATCCGGGACAGGGCACACGTC. The encoded protein is CASSQPIRDRAHV. This chain joins TRBV4-3 and TRBJ2-7; 9 positions agree with TRBD1. The CDR3 extends over 13 amino acids. Germline V gives CDR1 LGHNA, CDR2 YSLEER.

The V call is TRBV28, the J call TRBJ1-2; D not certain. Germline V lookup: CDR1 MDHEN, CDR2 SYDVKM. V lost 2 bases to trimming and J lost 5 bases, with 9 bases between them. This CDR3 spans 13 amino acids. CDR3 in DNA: TGTGCCAGCAGTTTACGACGGGAATATGGCTACACCTTC. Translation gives CASSLRREYGYTF.

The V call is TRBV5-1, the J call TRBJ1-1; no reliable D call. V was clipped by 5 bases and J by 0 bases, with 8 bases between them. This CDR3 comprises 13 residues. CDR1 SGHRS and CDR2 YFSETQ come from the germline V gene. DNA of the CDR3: TGCGCCAGCAGAATCGAAATGAACACTGAAGCTTTCTTT. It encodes CASRIEMNTEAFF.

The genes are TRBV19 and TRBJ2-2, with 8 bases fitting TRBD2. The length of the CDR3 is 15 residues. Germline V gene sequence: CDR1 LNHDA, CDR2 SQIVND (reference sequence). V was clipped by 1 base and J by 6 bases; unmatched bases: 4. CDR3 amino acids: CASSIVSGSAGELFF. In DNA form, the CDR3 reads TGTGCCAGTAGTATAGTAAGCGGGAGCGCCGGGGAGCTGTTTTTT.

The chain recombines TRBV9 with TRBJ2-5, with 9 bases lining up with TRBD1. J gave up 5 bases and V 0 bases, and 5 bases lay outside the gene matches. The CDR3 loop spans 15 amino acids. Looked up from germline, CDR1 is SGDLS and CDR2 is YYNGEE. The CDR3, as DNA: TGTGCCAGCAGCGTAGGACAGGGGGTCAGGGAGACCCAGTACTTC. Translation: CASSVGQGVRETQYF. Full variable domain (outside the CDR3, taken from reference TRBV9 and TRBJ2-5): DSGVTQTPKHLITATGQRVTLRCSPRSGDLSVYWYQQSLDQGLQFLIQYYNGEERAKGNILERFSAQQFPDLHSELNLSSLELGDSALYFCASSVGQGVRETQYFGPGTRLLVL.

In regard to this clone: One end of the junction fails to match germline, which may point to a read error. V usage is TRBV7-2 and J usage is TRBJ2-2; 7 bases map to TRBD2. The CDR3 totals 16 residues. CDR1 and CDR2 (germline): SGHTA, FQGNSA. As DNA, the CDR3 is TGTGCCAGCAGCTTAGCAGGGACTATCTACACCGGGGAGCCGTTTTTT. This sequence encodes CASSLAGTIYTGEPFF.

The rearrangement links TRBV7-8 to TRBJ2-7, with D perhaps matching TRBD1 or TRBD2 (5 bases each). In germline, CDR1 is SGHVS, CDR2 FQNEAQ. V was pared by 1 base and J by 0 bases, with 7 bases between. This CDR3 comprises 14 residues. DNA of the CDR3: TGTGCCAGCAGCTTAGTCGGGACCTCCTACGAGCAGTACGTC. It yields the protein CASSLVGTSYEQYV.

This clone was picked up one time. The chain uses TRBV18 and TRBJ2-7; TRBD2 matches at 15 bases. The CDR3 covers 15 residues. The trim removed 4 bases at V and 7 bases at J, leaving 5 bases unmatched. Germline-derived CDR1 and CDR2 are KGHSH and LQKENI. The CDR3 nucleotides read TGTGCCAGCTCACTCGGCGGACTAGCGGGAGGGGAGCAGTACGTC. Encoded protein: CASSLGGLAGGEQYV.

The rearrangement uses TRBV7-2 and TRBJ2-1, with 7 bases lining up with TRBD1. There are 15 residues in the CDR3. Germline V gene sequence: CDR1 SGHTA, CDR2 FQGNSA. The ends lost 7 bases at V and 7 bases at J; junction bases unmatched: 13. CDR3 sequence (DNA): TGTGCCAGCATCCTTATAGGGGGCAGCGGAAATGAGCAGTTCTTC. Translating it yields CASILIGGSGNEQFF. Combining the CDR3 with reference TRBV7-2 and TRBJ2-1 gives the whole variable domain GAGVSQSPSNKVTEKGKDVELRCDPISGHTALYWYRQSLGQGLEFLIYFQGNSAPDKSGLPSDRFSAERTGGSVSTLTIQRTQQEDSAVYLCASILIGGSGNEQFFGPGTRLTVL.

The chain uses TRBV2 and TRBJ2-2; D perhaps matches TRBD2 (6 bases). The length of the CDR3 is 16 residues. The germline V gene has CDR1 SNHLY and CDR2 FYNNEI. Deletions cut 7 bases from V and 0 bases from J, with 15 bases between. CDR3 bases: TGTGCCAGCACCCCCCGGGGGTTAACGAACACCGGGGAGCTGTTTTTT. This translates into CASTPRGLTNTGELFF.

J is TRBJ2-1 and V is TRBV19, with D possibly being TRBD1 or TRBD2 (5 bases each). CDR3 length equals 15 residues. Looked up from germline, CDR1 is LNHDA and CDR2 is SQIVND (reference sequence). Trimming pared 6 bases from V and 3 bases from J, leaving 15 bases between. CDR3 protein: CASSPLGENYNEQFF. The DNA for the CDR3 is TGTGCCAGTAGCCCCTTGGGGGAAAACTACAATGAGCAGTTCTTC.

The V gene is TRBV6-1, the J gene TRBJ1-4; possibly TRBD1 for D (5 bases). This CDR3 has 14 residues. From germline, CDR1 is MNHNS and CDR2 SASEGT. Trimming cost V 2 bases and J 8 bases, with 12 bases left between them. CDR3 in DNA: TGTGCCAGCAGTGAACGAGGAGGGGAGGAAAAACTGTTTTTT. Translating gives CASSERGGEEKLFF.

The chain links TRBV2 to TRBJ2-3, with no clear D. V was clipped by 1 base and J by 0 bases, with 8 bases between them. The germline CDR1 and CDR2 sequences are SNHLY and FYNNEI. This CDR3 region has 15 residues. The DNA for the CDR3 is TGTGCCAGCAGTGAAGGGATGCCCAGCACAGATACGCAGTATTTT. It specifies CASSEGMPSTDTQYF.

DNA of the CDR3: TGCGCCAGCAGGGAGGCCGGGACCTCTGGAAACACCATATATTTT. It is translated as CASREAGTSGNTIYF. The chain has TRBV5-1 and TRBJ1-3, with D perhaps TRBD1 (5 bases). V was cut by 5 bases and J by 0 bases, with 12 bases left in between. The CDR3 has 15 residues. Per the germline V gene, CDR1 is SGHRS and CDR2 is YFSETQ.

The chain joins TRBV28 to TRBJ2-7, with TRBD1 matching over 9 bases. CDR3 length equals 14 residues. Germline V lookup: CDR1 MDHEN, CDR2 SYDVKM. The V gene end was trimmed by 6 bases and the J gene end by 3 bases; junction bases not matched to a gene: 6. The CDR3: CASRTQGAGYEQYF. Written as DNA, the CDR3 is TGTGCCAGCAGGACACAGGGGGCAGGCTACGAGCAGTACTTC.

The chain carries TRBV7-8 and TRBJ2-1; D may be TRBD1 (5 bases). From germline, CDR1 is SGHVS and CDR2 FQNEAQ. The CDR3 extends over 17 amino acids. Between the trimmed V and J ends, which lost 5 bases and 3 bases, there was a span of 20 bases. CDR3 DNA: TGTGCCAGCAGCACCATACTGTTGGGGCCCATCTACAATGAGCAGTTCTTC. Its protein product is CASSTILLGPIYNEQFF.

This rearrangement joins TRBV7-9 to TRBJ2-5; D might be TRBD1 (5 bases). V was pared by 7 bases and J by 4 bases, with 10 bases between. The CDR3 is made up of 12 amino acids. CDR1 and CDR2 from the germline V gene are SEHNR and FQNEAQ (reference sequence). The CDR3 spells CASTDRGETQYF. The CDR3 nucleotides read TGTGCCAGCACCGATAGGGGAGAGACCCAGTACTTC.

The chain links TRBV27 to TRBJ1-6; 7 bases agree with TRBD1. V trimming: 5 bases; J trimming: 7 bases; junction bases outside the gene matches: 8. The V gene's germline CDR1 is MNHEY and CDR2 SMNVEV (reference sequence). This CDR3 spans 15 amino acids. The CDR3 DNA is TGTGCCAGCAGTCCCTCGACAGGGAAAAATTCACCCCTCCACTTT. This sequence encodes CASSPSTGKNSPLHF.